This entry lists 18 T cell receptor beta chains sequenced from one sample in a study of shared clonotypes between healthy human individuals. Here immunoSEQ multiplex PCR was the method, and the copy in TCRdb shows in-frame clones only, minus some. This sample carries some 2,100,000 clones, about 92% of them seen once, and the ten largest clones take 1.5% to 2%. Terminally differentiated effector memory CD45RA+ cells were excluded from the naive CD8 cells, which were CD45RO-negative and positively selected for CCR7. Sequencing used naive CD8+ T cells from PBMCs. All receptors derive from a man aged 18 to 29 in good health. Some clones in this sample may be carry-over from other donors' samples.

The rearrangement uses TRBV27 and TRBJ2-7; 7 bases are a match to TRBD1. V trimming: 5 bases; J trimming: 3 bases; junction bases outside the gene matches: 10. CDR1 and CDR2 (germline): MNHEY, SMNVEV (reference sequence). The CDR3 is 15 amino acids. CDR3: CASSPRQGAVYEQYF. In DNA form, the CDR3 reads TGTGCCAGCAGTCCCCGACAGGGTGCCGTCTACGAGCAGTACTTC.

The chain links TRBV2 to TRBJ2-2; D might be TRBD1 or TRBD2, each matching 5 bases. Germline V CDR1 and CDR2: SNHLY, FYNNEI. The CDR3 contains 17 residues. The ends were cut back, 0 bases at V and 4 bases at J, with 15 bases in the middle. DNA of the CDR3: TGTGCCAGCAGTGAAGCAAGAGGGGTAGGGGCCACCGGGGAGCTGTTTTTT. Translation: CASSEARGVGATGELFF. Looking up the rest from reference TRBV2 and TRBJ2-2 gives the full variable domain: EPEVTQTPSHQVTQMGQEVILRCVPISNHLYFYWYRQILGQKVEFLVSFYNNEISEKSEIFDDQFSVERPDGSNFTLKIRSTKLEDSAMYFCASSEARGVGATGELFFGEGSRLTVL.

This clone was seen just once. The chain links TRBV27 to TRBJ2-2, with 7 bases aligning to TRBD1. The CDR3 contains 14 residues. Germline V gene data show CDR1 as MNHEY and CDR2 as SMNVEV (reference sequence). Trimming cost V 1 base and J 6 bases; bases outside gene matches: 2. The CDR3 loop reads CASSLYRGSGELFF. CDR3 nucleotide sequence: TGTGCCAGCAGTTTATACAGGGGATCCGGGGAGCTGTTTTTT.

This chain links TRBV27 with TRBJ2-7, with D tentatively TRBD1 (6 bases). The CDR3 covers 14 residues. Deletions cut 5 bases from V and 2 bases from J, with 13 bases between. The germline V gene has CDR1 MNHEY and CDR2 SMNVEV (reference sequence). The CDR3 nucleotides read TGTGCCAGCAGTCAAGGACAGATGCCCTACGAGCAGTACTTC. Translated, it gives CASSQGQMPYEQYF.

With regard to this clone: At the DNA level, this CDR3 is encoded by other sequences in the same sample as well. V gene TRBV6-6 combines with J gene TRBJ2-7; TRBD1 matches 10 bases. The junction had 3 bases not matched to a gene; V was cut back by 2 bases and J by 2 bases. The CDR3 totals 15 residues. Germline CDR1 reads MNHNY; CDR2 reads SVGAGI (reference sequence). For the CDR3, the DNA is TGTGCCAGCAGTTACGGGGACAGGGGACCCTACGAGCAGTACTTC. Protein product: CASSYGDRGPYEQYF.

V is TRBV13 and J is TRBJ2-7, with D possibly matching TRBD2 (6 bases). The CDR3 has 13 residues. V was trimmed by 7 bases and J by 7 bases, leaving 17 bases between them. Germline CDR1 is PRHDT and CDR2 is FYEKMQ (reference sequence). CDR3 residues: CASTPRAGSEQYF. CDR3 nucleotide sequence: TGTGCCAGCACCCCCCGGGCCGGGAGTGAGCAGTACTTC.

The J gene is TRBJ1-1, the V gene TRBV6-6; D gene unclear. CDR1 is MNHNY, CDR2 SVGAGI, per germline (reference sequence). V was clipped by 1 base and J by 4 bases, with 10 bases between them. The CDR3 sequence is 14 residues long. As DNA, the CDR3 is TGTGCCAGCAGTTACTTTACATTAGGCACTGAAGCTTTCTTT. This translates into CASSYFTLGTEAFF.

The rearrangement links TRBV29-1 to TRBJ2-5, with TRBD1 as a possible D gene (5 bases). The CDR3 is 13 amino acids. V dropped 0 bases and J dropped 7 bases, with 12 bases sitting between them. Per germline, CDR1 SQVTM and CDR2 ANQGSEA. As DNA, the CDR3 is TGCAGCGTTGAAGATACAGGACGTGGGACCCAGTACTTC. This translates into CSVEDTGRGTQYF.

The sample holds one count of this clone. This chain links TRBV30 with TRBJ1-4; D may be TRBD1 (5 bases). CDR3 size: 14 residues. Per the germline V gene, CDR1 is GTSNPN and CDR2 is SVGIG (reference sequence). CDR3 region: CAIEPGTTFEKLFF. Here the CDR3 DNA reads TGTGCGATAGAACCCGGGACCACGTTTGAAAAACTGTTTTTT. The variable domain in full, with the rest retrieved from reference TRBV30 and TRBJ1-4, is SQTIHQWPATLVQPVGSPLSLECTVEGTSNPNLYWYRQAAGRGLQLLFYSVGIGQISSEVPQNLSASRPQDRQFILSSKKLLLSDSGFYLCAIEPGTTFEKLFFGSGTQLSVL.

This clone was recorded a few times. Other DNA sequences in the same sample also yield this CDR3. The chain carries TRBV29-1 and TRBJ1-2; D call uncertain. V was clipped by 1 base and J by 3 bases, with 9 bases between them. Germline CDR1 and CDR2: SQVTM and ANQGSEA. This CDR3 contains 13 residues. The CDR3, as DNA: TGCAGCGTTGAAGGAGGCCGGGACTATGGCTACACCTTC. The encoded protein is CSVEGGRDYGYTF. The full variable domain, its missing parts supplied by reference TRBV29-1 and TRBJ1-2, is SAVISQKPSRDICQRGTSLTIQCQVDSQVTMMFWYRQQPGQSLTLIATANQGSEATYESGFVIDKFPISRPNLTFSTLTVSNMSPEDSSIYLCSVEGGRDYGYTFGSGTRLTVV.

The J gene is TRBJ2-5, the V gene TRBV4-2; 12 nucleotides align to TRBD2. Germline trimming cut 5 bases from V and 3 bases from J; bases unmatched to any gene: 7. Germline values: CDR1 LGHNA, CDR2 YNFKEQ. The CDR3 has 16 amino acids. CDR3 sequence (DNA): TGTGCCAGCAGCAAACGACTAGCGGGGGTAAAAGAGACCCAGTACTTC. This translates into CASSKRLAGVKETQYF.

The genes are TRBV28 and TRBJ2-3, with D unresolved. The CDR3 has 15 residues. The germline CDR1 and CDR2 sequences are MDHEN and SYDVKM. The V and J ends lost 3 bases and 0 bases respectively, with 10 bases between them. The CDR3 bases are TGTGCCAGCAGTTTTCTGACTGGAAGCACAGATACGCAGTATTTT. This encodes CASSFLTGSTDTQYF. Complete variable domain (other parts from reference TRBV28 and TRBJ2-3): DVKVTQSSRYLVKRTGEKVFLECVQDMDHENMFWYRQDPGLGLRLIYFSYDVKMKEKGDIPEGYSVSREKKERFSLILESASTNQTSMYLCASSFLTGSTDTQYFGPGTRLTVL.

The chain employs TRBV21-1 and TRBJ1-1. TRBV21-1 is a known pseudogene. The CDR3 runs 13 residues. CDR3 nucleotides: TGTGCCAGCCGAGAATTAAAAACCACTGAAGCTTTCTTT. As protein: CASRELKTTEAFF.

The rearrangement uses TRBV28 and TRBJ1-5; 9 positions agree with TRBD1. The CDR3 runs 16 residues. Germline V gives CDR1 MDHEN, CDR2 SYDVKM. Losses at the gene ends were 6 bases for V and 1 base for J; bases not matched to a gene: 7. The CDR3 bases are TGTGCCAGCAGGACGGACAGGGGAGGGAGCAATCAGCCCCAGCATTTT. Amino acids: CASRTDRGGSNQPQHF. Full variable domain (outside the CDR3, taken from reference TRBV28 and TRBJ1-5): DVKVTQSSRYLVKRTGEKVFLECVQDMDHENMFWYRQDPGLGLRLIYFSYDVKMKEKGDIPEGYSVSREKKERFSLILESASTNQTSMYLCASRTDRGGSNQPQHFGDGTRLSIL.

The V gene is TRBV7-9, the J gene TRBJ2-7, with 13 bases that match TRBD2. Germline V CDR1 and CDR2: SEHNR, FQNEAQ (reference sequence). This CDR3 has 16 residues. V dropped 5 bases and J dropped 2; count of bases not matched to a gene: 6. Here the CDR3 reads CASSLQTSGRPYEQYF. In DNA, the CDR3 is TGTGCCAGCAGCCTCCAGACTAGCGGGAGGCCCTACGAGCAGTACTTC.

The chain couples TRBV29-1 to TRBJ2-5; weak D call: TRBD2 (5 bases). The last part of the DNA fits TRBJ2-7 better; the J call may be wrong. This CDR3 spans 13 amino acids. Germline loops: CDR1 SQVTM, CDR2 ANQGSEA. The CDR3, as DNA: TGCAGCGTTGAAGTGTCGGAGGCTTACGAGCAGTACTTC. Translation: CSVEVSEAYEQYF.

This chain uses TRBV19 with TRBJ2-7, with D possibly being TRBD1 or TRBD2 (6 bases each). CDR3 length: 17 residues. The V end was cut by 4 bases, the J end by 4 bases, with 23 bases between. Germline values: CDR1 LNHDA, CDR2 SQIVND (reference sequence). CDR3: CASSTPLLSGGVYEQYF. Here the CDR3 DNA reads TGTGCCAGTAGTACCCCCCTTCTTTCCGGGGGCGTGTACGAGCAGTACTTC.

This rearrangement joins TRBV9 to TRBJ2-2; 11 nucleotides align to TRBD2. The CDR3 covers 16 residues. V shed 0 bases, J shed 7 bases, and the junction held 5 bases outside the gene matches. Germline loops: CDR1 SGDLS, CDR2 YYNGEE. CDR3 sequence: CASSVAASGRIGELFF. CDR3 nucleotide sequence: TGTGCCAGCAGCGTAGCGGCTAGCGGGAGGATCGGGGAGCTGTTTTTT.